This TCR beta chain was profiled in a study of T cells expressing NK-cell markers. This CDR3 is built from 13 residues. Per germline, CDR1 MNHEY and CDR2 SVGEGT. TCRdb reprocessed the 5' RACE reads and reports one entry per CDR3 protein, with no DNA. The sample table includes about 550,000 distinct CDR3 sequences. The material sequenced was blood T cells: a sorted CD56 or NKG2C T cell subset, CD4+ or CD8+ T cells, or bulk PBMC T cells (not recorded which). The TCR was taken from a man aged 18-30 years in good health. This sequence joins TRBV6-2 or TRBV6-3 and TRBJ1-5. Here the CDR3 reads CASLRVLGQPQHF.